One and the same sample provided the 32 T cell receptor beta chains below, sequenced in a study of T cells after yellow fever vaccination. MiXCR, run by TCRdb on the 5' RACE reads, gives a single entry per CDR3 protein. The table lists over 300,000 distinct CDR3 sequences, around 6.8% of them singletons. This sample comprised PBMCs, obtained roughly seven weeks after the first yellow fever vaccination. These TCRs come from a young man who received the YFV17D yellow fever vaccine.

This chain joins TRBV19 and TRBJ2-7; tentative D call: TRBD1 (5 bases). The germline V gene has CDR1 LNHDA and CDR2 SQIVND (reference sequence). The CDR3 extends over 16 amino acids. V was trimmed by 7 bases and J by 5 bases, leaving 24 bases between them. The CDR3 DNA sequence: TGTGCCAGTAAGGGTCGAGGAAACCCCCAAGGGGACGAGCAGTACTTC. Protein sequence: CASKGRGNPQGDEQYF.

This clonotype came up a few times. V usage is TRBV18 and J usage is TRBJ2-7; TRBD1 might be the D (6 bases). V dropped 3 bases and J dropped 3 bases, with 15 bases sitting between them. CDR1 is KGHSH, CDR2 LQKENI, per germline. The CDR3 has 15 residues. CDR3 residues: CASSPRQALSYEQYF. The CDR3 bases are TGTGCCAGCTCACCCCGACAGGCCCTAAGCTACGAGCAGTACTTC.

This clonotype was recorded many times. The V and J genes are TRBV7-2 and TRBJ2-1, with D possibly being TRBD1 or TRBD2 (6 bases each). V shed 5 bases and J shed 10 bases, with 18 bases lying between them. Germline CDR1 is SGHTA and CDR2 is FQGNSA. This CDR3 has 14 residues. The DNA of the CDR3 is TGTGCCAGCAGCGGCTTACGGGGGCGAGGAGAGCAGTTCTTC. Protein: CASSGLRGRGEQFF.

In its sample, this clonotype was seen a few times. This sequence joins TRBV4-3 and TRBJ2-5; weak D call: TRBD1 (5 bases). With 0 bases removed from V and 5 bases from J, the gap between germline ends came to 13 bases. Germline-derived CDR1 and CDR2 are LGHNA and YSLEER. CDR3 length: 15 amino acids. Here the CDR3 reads CASSQDQGNTETQYF. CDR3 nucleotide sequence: TGCGCCAGCAGCCAAGATCAGGGCAATACCGAGACCCAGTACTTC.

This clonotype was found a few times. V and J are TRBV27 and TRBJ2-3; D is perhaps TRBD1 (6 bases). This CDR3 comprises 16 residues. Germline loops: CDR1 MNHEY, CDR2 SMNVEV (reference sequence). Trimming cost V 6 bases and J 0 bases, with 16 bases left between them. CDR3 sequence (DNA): TGTGCCAGCAGGCCCCGGCGAAGGGGGAGCACAGATACGCAGTATTTT. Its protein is CASRPRRRGSTDTQYF.

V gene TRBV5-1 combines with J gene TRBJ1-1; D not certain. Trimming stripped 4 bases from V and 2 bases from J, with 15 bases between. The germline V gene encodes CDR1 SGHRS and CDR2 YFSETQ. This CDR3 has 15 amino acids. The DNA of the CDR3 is TGCGCCAGCAGCGGAGCGCCGGATCCCAACACTGAAGCTTTCTTT. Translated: CASSGAPDPNTEAFF. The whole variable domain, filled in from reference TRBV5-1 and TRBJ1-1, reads KAGVTQTPRYLIKTRGQQVTLSCSPISGHRSVSWYQQTPGQGLQFLFEYFSETQRNKGNFPGRFSGRQFSNSRSEMNVSTLELGDSALYLCASSGAPDPNTEAFFGQGTRLTVV.

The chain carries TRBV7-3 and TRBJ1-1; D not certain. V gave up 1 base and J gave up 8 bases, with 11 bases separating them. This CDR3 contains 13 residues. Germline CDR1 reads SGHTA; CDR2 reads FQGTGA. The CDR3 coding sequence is TGTGCCAGCAGCTTAAAAGGCAGTCAAGAAGCTTTCTTT. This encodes CASSLKGSQEAFF.

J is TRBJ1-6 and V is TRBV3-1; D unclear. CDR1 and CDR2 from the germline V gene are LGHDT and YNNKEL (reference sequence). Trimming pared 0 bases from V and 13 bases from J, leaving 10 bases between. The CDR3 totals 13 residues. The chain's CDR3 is CASSQEDRVPLHF. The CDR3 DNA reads TGTGCCAGCAGCCAAGAAGACCGGGTGCCCCTCCACTTT.

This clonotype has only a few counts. The CDR3 protein is CASSWTERETQYF. CDR3 coding DNA: TGTGCCAGCAGTTGGACAGAGAGGGAGACCCAGTACTTC. V usage is TRBV6-6 and J usage is TRBJ2-5, with a weak D call TRBD1 (6 bases). Germline loops: CDR1 MNHNY, CDR2 SVGAGI (reference sequence). The V end was cut by 4 bases, the J end by 5 bases, with 11 bases between. The CDR3 is 13 residues long.

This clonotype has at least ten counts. The CDR3 loop reads CASSAGWGGFEQYF. Written as DNA, the CDR3 is TGTGCCAGCAGTGCCGGCTGGGGCGGGTTCGAGCAGTACTTC. The chain carries TRBV27 and TRBJ2-7, with D perhaps being TRBD1 or TRBD2 (5 bases each). The CDR3 spans 14 residues. With 5 bases removed from V and 6 bases from J, the gap between germline ends came to 17 bases. CDR1 MNHEY and CDR2 SMNVEV come from the germline V gene (reference sequence).

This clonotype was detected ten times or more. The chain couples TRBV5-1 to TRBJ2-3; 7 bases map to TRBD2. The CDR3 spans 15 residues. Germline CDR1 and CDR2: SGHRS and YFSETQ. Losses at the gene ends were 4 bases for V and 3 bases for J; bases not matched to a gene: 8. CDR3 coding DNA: TGCGCCAGCAGCATTGGACTAGTTGATACAGATACGCAGTATTTT. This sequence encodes CASSIGLVDTDTQYF.

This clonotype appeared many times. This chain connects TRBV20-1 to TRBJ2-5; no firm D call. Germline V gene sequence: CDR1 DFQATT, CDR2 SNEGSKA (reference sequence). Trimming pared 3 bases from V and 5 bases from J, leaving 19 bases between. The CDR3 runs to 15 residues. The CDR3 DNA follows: TGCAGTGCTAGCACGACCCGGGTCCTTGGGGAGACCCAGTACTTC. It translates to CSASTTRVLGETQYF.

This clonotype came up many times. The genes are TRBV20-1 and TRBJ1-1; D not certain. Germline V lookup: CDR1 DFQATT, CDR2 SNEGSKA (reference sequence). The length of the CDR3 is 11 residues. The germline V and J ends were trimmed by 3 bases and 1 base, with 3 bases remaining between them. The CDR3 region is CSARENTEAFF. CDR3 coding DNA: TGCAGTGCTAGGGAGAACACTGAAGCTTTCTTT.

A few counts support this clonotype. Written as DNA, the CDR3 is TGCAGCGGGTTGGGTCAGGCCGACACGAACTATGGCTACACCTTC. This codes for CSGLGQADTNYGYTF. The J gene is TRBJ1-2, the V gene TRBV29-1; no firm D call. The CDR3 totals 15 residues. Trimming shortened V by 7 bases and J by 2 bases, and 20 bases separated the two germline ends. The V gene's germline CDR1 is SQVTM and CDR2 ANQGSEA.

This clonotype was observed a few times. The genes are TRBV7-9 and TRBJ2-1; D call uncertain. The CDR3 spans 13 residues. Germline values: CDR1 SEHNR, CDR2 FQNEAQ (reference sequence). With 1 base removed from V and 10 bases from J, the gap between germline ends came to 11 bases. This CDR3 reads CASSLGTRWEQFF. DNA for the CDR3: TGTGCCAGCAGCTTAGGAACCCGATGGGAGCAGTTCTTC.

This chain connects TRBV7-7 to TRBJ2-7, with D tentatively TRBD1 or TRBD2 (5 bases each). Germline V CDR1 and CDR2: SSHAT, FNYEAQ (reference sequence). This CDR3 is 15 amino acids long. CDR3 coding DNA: TGTGCTAGCAGTATACCGGGGCCTAGCTCCTACGAGCAGTACGTC. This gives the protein CASSIPGPSSYEQYV.

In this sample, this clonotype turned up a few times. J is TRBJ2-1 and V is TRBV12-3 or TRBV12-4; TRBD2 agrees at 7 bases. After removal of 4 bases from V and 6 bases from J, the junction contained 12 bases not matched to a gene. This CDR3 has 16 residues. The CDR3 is CASSWGGGASTNEQFF. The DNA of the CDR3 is TGTGCCAGCAGTTGGGGGGGAGGGGCGAGTACCAATGAGCAGTTCTTC.

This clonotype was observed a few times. As DNA, the CDR3 is TGTGCCAGCAGTCCCCGACAGGGACCGACCAGTTCACCCCTCCACTTT. It codes for CASSPRQGPTSSPLHF. The genes are TRBV12-3 or TRBV12-4 and TRBJ1-6; 7 bases align to TRBD1. CDR3 size: 16 residues. With V trimmed by 5 bases and J by 9 bases, 13 bases remained unmatched.

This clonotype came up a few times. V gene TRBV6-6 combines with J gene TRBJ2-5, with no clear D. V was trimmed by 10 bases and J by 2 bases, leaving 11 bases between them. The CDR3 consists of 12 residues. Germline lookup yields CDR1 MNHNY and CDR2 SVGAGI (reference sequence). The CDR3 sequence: CATSSVQETQYF. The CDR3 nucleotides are TGTGCCACTTCATCGGTTCAAGAGACCCAGTACTTC.

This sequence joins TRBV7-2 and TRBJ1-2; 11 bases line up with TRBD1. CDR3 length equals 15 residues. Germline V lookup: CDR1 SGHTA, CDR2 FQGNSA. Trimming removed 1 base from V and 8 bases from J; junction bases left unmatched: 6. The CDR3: CASSLGGDRGSGYTF. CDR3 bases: TGTGCCAGCAGCTTAGGTGGGGACAGGGGGTCCGGCTACACCTTC.

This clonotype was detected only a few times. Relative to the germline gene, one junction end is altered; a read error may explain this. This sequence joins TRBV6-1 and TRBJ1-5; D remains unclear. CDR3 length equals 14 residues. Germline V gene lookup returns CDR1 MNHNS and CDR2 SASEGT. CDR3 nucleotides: TGTGCCAGCAGGGAAGGTGTAAGCAATCAGCCCCAGCATTTT. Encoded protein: CASREGVSNQPQHF.

The chain's CDR3 is CATSRDLSRTDGELFF. As DNA, the CDR3 is TGTGCCACCAGCAGAGATCTGAGCAGGACGGACGGGGAGCTGTTTTTT. The rearrangement joins TRBV15 to TRBJ2-2, with unresolved D. Germline CDR1 reads LNHNV; CDR2 reads YYDKDF (reference sequence). The CDR3 covers 16 residues. V was trimmed by 0 bases and J by 7 bases, leaving 15 bases between them.

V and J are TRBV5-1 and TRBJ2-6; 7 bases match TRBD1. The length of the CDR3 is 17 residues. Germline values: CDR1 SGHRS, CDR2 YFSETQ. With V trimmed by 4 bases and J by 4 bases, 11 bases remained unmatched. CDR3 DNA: TGCGCCAGCAGCCGGGACCCGACAGGGAGAGGGGCCAACGTCCTGACTTTC. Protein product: CASSRDPTGRGANVLTF.

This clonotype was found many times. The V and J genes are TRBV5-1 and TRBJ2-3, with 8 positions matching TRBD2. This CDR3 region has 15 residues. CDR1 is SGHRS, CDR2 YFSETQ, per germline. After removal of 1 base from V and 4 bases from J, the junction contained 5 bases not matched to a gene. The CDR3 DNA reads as TGCGCCAGCAGCTTGACCGGGGGGGCCTCAGATACGCAGTATTTT. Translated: CASSLTGGASDTQYF. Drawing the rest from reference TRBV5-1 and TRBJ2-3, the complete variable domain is KAGVTQTPRYLIKTRGQQVTLSCSPISGHRSVSWYQQTPGQGLQFLFEYFSETQRNKGNFPGRFSGRQFSNSRSEMNVSTLELGDSALYLCASSLTGGASDTQYFGPGTRLTVL.

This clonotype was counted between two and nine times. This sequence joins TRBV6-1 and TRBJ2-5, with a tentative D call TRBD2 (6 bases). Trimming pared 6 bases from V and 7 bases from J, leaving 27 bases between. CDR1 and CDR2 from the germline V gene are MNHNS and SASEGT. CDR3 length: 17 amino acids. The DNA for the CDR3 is TGTGCCAGCAGCATGACCCCCGAATCTAGCGCCTCCGGGACCCAGTACTTC. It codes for CASSMTPESSASGTQYF.

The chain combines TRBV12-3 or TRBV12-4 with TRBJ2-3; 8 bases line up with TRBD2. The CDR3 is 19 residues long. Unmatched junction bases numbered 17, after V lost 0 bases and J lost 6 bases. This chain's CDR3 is CASSLAPGTSRGVGDTQYF. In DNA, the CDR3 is TGTGCCAGCAGTTTAGCTCCCGGGACTAGTAGAGGGGTGGGGGATACGCAGTATTTT.

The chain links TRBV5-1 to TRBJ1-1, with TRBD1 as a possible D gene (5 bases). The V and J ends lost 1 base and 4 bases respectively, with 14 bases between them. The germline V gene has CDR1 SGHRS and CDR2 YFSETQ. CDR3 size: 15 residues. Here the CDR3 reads CASSLHGTATTEAFF. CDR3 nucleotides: TGCGCCAGCAGCTTGCATGGGACGGCGACCACTGAAGCTTTCTTT. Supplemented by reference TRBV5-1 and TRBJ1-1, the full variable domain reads KAGVTQTPRYLIKTRGQQVTLSCSPISGHRSVSWYQQTPGQGLQFLFEYFSETQRNKGNFPGRFSGRQFSNSRSEMNVSTLELGDSALYLCASSLHGTATTEAFFGQGTRLTVV.

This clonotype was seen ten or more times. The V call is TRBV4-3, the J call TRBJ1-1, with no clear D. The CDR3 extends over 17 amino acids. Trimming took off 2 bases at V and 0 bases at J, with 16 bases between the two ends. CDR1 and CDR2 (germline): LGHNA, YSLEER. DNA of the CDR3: TGCGCCAGCAGCCAAAAGAGGGAAACAAGCTTGAACACTGAAGCTTTCTTT. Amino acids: CASSQKRETSLNTEAFF.

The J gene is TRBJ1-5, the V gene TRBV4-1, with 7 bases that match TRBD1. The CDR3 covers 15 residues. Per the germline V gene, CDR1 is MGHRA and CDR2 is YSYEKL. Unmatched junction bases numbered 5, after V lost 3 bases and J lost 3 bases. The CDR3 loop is CASSHTGAYNQPQHF. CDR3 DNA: TGCGCCAGCAGCCACACAGGGGCCTACAATCAGCCCCAGCATTTT.

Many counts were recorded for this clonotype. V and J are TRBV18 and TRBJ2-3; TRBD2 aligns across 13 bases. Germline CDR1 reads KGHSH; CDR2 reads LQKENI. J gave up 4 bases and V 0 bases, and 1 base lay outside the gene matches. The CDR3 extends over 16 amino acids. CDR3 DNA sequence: TGTGCCAGCTCACCACCAACTAGCGGGGGGGCAGATACGCAGTATTTT. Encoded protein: CASSPPTSGGADTQYF.

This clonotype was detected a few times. The CDR3 spells CASSSRAGDDEQYF. In DNA, the CDR3 is TGTGCCAGCAGCTCCAGGGCTGGGGACGACGAGCAGTACTTC. This chain uses TRBV11-3 with TRBJ2-7; D possibly uses TRBD1 or TRBD2 (5 bases each). V was clipped by 4 bases and J by 5 bases, with 15 bases between them. The V gene's germline CDR1 is SGHNT and CDR2 YENEEA. The CDR3 has 14 residues.

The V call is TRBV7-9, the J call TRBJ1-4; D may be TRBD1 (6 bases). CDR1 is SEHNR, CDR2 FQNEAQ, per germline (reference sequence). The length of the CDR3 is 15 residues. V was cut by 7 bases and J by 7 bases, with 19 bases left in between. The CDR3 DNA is TGTGCCAGCATCTTCTCTTACAGGGATCGTGAAAAACTGTTTTTT. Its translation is CASIFSYRDREKLFF.